Following are 25 T cell receptor beta chains from one sample sequenced in a study of T cells in Graves' hyperthyroidism and ophthalmopathy (dated by TCRdb to between 2018 and 2020). Libraries were made using multiplex PCR. TCRdb lists the instrument as Illumina HiSeq 2000. The TCR beta CDR3 regions were amplified from the RNA transcripts. The first round of RT-PCR for the TCR CDR3 was performed with the HTBI primer set and the Qiagen OneStep RT-PCR kit. The raw public reads went through TCRdb reprocessing: fastp at Q25, MiXCR clone calling, in-frame beta chains kept. Records with the same CDR3 protein are collapsed into one entry carrying the most frequent genes and DNA. The sample table records about half a million distinct CDR3 sequences; roughly 22% of these occur just once. The ten largest clones capture around 50% of the sample. The specimen sequenced was blood. These receptors were taken from a woman in her 70s with Graves' ophthalmopathy.

The chain has TRBV3-1 and TRBJ1-2; 7 nucleotides agree with TRBD1. Germline V gene data show CDR1 as LGHDT and CDR2 as YNNKEL (reference sequence). Losses at the gene ends were 8 bases for V and 4 bases for J; bases not matched to a gene: 7. This CDR3 is built from 13 residues. Here the CDR3 reads CASRDRALYGYTF. The CDR3 DNA is TGTGCCAGCCGCGACAGGGCTCTCTATGGCTACACCTTC.

On this clonotype: Sequence at one end of the junction differs from germline and may be a read error. The CDR3 is CAGSPYHNEQFF. In DNA, the CDR3 is TGTGCCGGCAGCCCTTACCACAATGAGCAGTTCTTC. The chain joins TRBV11-2 to TRBJ2-1, with unresolved D. CDR3 length equals 12 residues. The germline V gene has CDR1 SGHAT and CDR2 FQNNGV. The full variable domain, with the rest looked up from reference TRBV11-2 and TRBJ2-1, is EAGVAQSPRYKIIEKRQSVAFWCNPISGHATLYWYQQILGQGPKLLIQFQNNGVVDDSQLPKDRFSAERLKGVDSTLKIQPAKLEDSAVYLCAGSPYHNEQFFGPGTRLTVL.

In DNA form, the CDR3 reads TGTGCCAGCAGCGTAGAGGCAGGGGGCTTCGGTGGCTACACCTTC. It encodes CASSVEAGGFGGYTF. This sequence joins TRBV9 and TRBJ1-2, with 8 bases lining up with TRBD1. Germline values: CDR1 SGDLS, CDR2 YYNGEE. Trimming took 0 bases from V and 7 from J; bases not matched to a gene: 8. The CDR3 extends over 15 amino acids.

The rearrangement uses TRBV20-1 and TRBJ1-5; possible D gene TRBD1, 5 bases. Germline CDR1 and CDR2: DFQATT and SNEGSKA (reference sequence). V lost 0 bases and J lost 6, with 15 bases in between. The CDR3 covers 15 residues. CDR3 DNA sequence: TGCAGTGCTAGAGATGAGGGCAGGGTCGGTCAGCCCCAGCATTTT. Translation gives CSARDEGRVGQPQHF.

The chain employs TRBV2 and TRBJ2-1; D remains ambiguous. Germline-derived CDR1 and CDR2 are SNHLY and FYNNEI. The CDR3 is 9 amino acids. The ends were cut back, 7 bases at V and 10 bases at J, with 5 bases in the middle. CDR3: CASKGEQFF. DNA of the CDR3: TGTGCCAGCAAAGGGGAGCAGTTCTTC.

This clonotype was seen a few times. This rearrangement joins TRBV4-1 to TRBJ2-1; 11 bases agree with TRBD2. V lost 5 bases, J lost 5 bases, and 5 bases stayed unmatched. The length of the CDR3 is 15 residues. Germline CDR1 is MGHRA and CDR2 is YSYEKL. CDR3 in amino acids: CASSKLAGVDNEQFF. The DNA for the CDR3 is TGCGCCAGCAGCAAACTAGCGGGAGTTGACAATGAGCAGTTCTTC.

This clonotype was seen only a few times. J is TRBJ2-5 and V is TRBV5-6, with TRBD2 matching over 13 bases. The CDR3 extends over 15 amino acids. Per germline, CDR1 SGHDT and CDR2 YYEEEE. V lost 6 bases to trimming and J lost 5 bases; unmatched junction nucleotides: 7. The CDR3 DNA is TGTGCCAGCACCGTTGGACTAGCGGGAGATGAGACCCAGTACTTC. It codes for CASTVGLAGDETQYF. The variable domain in full, with the rest retrieved from reference TRBV5-6 and TRBJ2-5, is DAGVTQSPTHLIKTRGQQVTLRCSPKSGHDTVSWYQQALGQGPQFIFQYYEEEERQRGNFPDRFSGHQFPNYSSELNVNALLLGDSALYLCASTVGLAGDETQYFGPGTRLLVL.

This clonotype was detected only a few times. The chain recombines TRBV2 with TRBJ2-7; weak D call: TRBD2 (5 bases). The V end lost 4 bases, the J end lost 0 bases, and 10 bases lay between the germline ends. The CDR3 is made up of 14 amino acids. Germline CDR1 reads SNHLY; CDR2 reads FYNNEI. The CDR3 loop is CASSVSVLSYEQYF. The CDR3 DNA reads as TGTGCCAGCAGTGTTAGCGTGCTCTCCTACGAGCAGTACTTC.

This clonotype was found a few times. CDR3 sequence reads: CAIGGQGAPYEQYF. The DNA for the CDR3 is TGTGCCATCGGGGGGCAGGGGGCCCCCTACGAGCAGTACTTC. The gene calls are TRBV27 and TRBJ2-7, with a possible D match to TRBD1 (8 bases). The V gene's germline CDR1 is MNHEY and CDR2 SMNVEV (reference sequence). CDR3 length equals 14 residues. V lost 10 bases and J lost 2, with 18 bases in between.

This clonotype has a count of ten or more. The rearrangement links TRBV7-2 to TRBJ1-1; no reliable D call. There are 15 residues in the CDR3. The germline V gene has CDR1 SGHTA and CDR2 FQGNSA. Between the trimmed V and J ends, which lost 1 base and 1 base, there was a span of 10 bases. CDR3 amino acids: CASSLVSTSNTEAFF. The CDR3 nucleotides read TGTGCCAGCAGCTTAGTCAGTACATCGAACACTGAAGCTTTCTTT.

The chain couples TRBV29-1 to TRBJ2-7, with D perhaps TRBD2 (5 bases). Trimming cost V 4 bases and J 7 bases, with 11 bases left between them. The CDR3 spans 11 residues. Germline V gene data show CDR1 as SQVTM and CDR2 as ANQGSEA. The CDR3 coding sequence is TGCAGCGTTGGGTACAGAGGGGAGCAGTACTTC. The encoded protein is CSVGYRGEQYF.

This clonotype was counted many times. The DNA of the CDR3 is TGTGCCAGCAGCCCCCCCTTCCGCGCTAGCGGGAGGGCCGATGAGCAGTTCTTC. Amino acids: CASSPPFRASGRADEQFF. This sequence joins TRBV3-1 and TRBJ2-1, with 12 nucleotides matching TRBD2. There are 18 residues in the CDR3. V was pared by 4 bases and J by 8 bases, with 15 bases of the junction left unmatched. Germline CDR1 is LGHDT and CDR2 is YNNKEL (reference sequence).

The sample holds many counts of this clonotype. The CDR3 sequence: CASSYDSGNTGELFF. The CDR3 DNA reads as TGTGCCAGCAGTTACGATAGCGGTAACACCGGGGAGCTGTTTTTT. V usage is TRBV12-3 or TRBV12-4 and J usage is TRBJ2-2; a possible D gene is TRBD2 (6 bases). The ends were cut back, 4 bases at V and 2 bases at J, with 11 bases in the middle. The CDR3 totals 15 residues.

This clonotype has just a few counts. The V gene is TRBV20-1, the J gene TRBJ2-4; a weak D match, TRBD2 (6 bases). This CDR3 spans 13 amino acids. CDR1 DFQATT and CDR2 SNEGSKA come from the germline V gene (reference sequence). V dropped 8 bases and J dropped 6 bases, with 17 bases sitting between them. CDR3 residues: CSPREVGLNIQYF. In DNA, the CDR3 is TGCAGTCCAAGGGAGGTGGGCTTAAACATTCAGTACTTC.

The chain carries TRBV7-2 and TRBJ2-7, with D maybe TRBD1 (5 bases). This CDR3 is built from 14 residues. V dropped 5 bases and J dropped 4 bases, with 15 bases sitting between them. Germline assignment: CDR1 SGHTA and CDR2 FQGNSA. The CDR3 here is CASSPSWGRYEQYF. CDR3 sequence (DNA): TGTGCCAGCAGCCCGAGCTGGGGCAGATACGAGCAGTACTTC.

The rearrangement joins TRBV7-9 to TRBJ2-1, with a tentative D call TRBD1 (5 bases). Germline CDR1 is SEHNR and CDR2 is FQNEAQ (reference sequence). The V end was cut by 5 bases, the J end by 6 bases, with 20 bases between. The CDR3 totals 16 residues. CDR3 sequence reads: CASSVGASGLSNEQFF. CDR3 DNA: TGTGCCAGCAGCGTTGGGGCATCTGGTTTAAGCAATGAGCAGTTCTTC.

This clonotype has a count of ten or more. The chain joins TRBV28 to TRBJ1-5; D possibly corresponds to TRBD1 (5 bases). Trimming removed 5 bases at V and 0 bases at J, with 14 bases between. Germline V gene lookup returns CDR1 MDHEN and CDR2 SYDVKM. The CDR3 extends over 16 amino acids. CDR3 sequence: CASSLWGTHSNQPQHF. The CDR3 coding sequence is TGTGCCAGCAGTCTGTGGGGGACGCATAGCAATCAGCCCCAGCATTTT.

The rearrangement joins TRBV19 to TRBJ2-2; D not resolved. V gave up 5 bases and J gave up 6 bases, with 7 bases separating them. The CDR3 is made up of 12 amino acids. CDR1 is LNHDA, CDR2 SQIVND, per germline (reference sequence). The chain's CDR3 is CASSSVPGELFF. CDR3 coding DNA: TGTGCCAGTAGTTCGGTCCCCGGGGAGCTGTTTTTT.

Comment on this clonotype: One end of the junction is discordant with germline, which a read error may explain. The chain combines TRBV7-2 with TRBJ1-4; D is unresolved. The CDR3 is made up of 12 amino acids. From germline, CDR1 is SGHTA and CDR2 FQGNSA. CDR3 in amino acids: CAGSLSNEKLFF. DNA for the CDR3: TGTGCCGGCAGCCTTTCAAATGAAAAACTGTTTTTT. Full variable domain (missing parts from reference TRBV7-2 and TRBJ1-4): GAGVSQSPSNKVTEKGKDVELRCDPISGHTALYWYRQSLGQGLEFLIYFQGNSAPDKSGLPSDRFSAERTGGSVSTLTIQRTQQEDSAVYLCAGSLSNEKLFFGSGTQLSVL.

The table lists this clonotype with a few counts. J is TRBJ2-7 and V is TRBV20-1; 9 positions match TRBD1. This CDR3 is 13 amino acids long. Germline V lookup: CDR1 DFQATT, CDR2 SNEGSKA (reference sequence). V dropped 4 bases and J dropped 5; count of bases not matched to a gene: 6. CDR3 loop: CSAIQGALDEQYF. The CDR3 DNA reads as TGCAGTGCTATACAGGGGGCGTTGGACGAGCAGTACTTC.

As to this clonotype: The junction and the germline gene differ at one end; a read error may be behind it. The gene calls are TRBV24-1 and TRBJ2-3, with no clear D. CDR3 size: 16 residues. Germline CDR1 is KGHDR and CDR2 is SFDVKD. The CDR3 here is CATSGLHRTSTDTQYF. Written as DNA, the CDR3 is TGTGCCACCAGTGGTTTGCATCGCACTAGCACAGATACGCAGTATTTT.

This clonotype was counted a few times. This chain uses TRBV4-3 with TRBJ1-2; D might be TRBD1 (5 bases). The V end lost 4 bases, the J end lost 2 bases, and 11 bases lay between the germline ends. This CDR3 is 14 amino acids long. The germline V gene encodes CDR1 LGHNA and CDR2 YSLEER. The CDR3 region is CASSLMRGNYGYTF. The CDR3 nucleotides are TGCGCCAGCAGCCTGATGCGGGGGAACTATGGCTACACCTTC.

The rearrangement links TRBV19 to TRBJ2-1, with TRBD2 matching over 9 bases. Germline CDR1 LNHDA, CDR2 SQIVND (reference sequence). The V gene end was trimmed by 0 bases and the J gene end by 0 bases; junction bases not matched to a gene: 9. The CDR3 loop spans 19 amino acids. CDR3 in amino acids: CASSIDLTSGTSSYNEQFF. The DNA of the CDR3 is TGTGCCAGTAGTATAGATCTGACTAGCGGAACTTCCTCCTACAATGAGCAGTTCTTC.

The V and J genes are TRBV7-9 and TRBJ2-5, with D possibly being TRBD2 (5 bases). V was trimmed by 5 bases and J by 12 bases, leaving 16 bases between them. This CDR3 comprises 12 residues. The germline V gene has CDR1 SEHNR and CDR2 FQNEAQ (reference sequence). The CDR3: CASSEEYGIEYF. CDR3 bases: TGTGCCAGCAGCGAAGAGTACGGGATAGAGTACTTC.

The chain has TRBV30 and TRBJ1-4, with TRBD1 matching 7 bases. In germline, CDR1 is GTSNPN, CDR2 SVGIG (reference sequence). V lost 4 bases to trimming and J lost 8 bases; unmatched junction nucleotides: 10. The CDR3 consists of 14 residues. CDR3 in amino acids: CAWKRDSRIEKLFF. The CDR3 coding sequence is TGTGCCTGGAAGAGGGACAGCCGCATAGAAAAACTGTTTTTT.